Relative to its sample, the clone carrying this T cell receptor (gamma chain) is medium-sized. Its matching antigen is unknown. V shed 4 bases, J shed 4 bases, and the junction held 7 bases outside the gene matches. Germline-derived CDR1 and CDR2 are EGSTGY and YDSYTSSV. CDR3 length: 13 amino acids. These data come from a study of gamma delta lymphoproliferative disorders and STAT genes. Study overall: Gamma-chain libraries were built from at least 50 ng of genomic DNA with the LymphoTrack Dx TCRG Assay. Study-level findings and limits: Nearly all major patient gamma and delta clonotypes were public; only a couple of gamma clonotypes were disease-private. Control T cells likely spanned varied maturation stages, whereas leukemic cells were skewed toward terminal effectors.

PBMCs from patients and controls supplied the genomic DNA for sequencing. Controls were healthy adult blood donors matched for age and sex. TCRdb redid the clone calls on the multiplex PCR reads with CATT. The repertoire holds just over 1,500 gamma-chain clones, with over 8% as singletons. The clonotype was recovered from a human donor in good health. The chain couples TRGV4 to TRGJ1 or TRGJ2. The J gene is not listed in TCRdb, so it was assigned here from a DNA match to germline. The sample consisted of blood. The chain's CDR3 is CATWETTYYKKLF. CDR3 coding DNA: TGTGCCACCTGGGAGACTACATATTATAAGAAACTCTTT.